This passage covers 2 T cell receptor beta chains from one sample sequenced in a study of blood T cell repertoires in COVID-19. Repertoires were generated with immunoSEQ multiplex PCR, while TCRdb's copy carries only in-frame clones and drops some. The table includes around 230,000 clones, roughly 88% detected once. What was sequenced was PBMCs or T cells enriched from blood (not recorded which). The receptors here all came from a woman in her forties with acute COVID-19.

The CDR3, as DNA: TGTGCCAGCAGCCCGTATCGTACTAGCGTAGCTGCCAATGAGCAGTTCTTC. Protein product: CASSPYRTSVAANEQFF. The chain links TRBV3-1 (or the pseudogene TRBV3-2) to TRBJ2-1; 7 nucleotides agree with TRBD2. Germline CDR1 LGHDT, CDR2 YNNKEL (reference sequence). The CDR3 runs to 17 residues. V was clipped by 4 bases and J by 6 bases; unmatched bases: 15.

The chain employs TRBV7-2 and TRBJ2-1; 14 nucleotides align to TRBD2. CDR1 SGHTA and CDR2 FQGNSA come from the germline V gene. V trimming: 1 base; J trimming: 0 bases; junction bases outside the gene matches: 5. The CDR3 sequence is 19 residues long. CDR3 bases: TGTGCCAGCAGCTTAGTGGGGACTAGCGGGGGTAGCTCCTACAATGAGCAGTTCTTC. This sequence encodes CASSLVGTSGGSSYNEQFF.